This is a list of T cell receptor gamma chains from one sample in a study of fetal and pediatric gammadelta thymocytes. TCRdb re-called the reads using CATT. The sample holds about 520 gamma-chain clones, 4% to 5% seen once. Sample: non-Vgamma9Vdelta2 gamma-delta T cells from the thymus. These TCRs come from a human fetus. Each CDR3 is given with its conserved first and last residue. Clone size appears in some rows only: once, few, many, or a class for an expanded clone.

j_gene: TRGJP1
v_gene: TRGV4
abundance: medium-sized
CDR3aa: CATWDGYTTGWFKIF
CDR3nt: TGTGCCACCTGGGATGGATATACCACTGGTTGGTTCAAGATATTT

j_gene: TRGJP1
v_gene: TRGV3
abundance: few
CDR3aa: CATWDRLYTTGWFKIF
CDR3nt: TGTGCCACCTGGGACAGGCTATATACCACTGGTTGGTTCAAGATATTT

j_gene: TRGJP1
v_gene: TRGV2
abundance: medium-sized
CDR3aa: CATWDGTGWFKIF
CDR3nt: TGTGCCACCTGGGACGGGACTGGTTGGTTCAAGATATTT

j_gene: TRGJ1/TRGJ2
v_gene: TRGV4
abundance: -
CDR3aa: CATWDGDKKLF
CDR3nt: TGTGCCACCTGGGATGGGGATAAGAAACTCTTT

j_gene: TRGJ1/TRGJ2
v_gene: TRGV4
abundance: large
CDR3aa: CATWDGLYYKKLF
CDR3nt: TGTGCCACCTGGGATGGCCTTTATTATAAGAAACTCTTT

j_gene: TRGJ1/TRGJ2
v_gene: TRGV5
abundance: large
CDR3aa: CATWDRLKKLF
CDR3nt: TGTGCCACCTGGGACAGGCTTAAGAAACTCTTT

j_gene: TRGJP1
v_gene: TRGV5
abundance: large
CDR3aa: CATWDSTGWFKIF
CDR3nt: TGTGCCACCTGGGACAGCACTGGTTGGTTCAAGATATTT

j_gene: TRGJ1/TRGJ2
v_gene: TRGV4
abundance: large
CDR3aa: CATWDGLYYKKLF
CDR3nt: TGTGCCACCTGGGATGGGCTTTATTATAAGAAACTCTTT

j_gene: TRGJP1
v_gene: TRGV10
abundance: large
CDR3aa: CAATGWFKIF
CDR3nt: TGTGCTGCCACTGGTTGGTTCAAGATATTT

j_gene: TRGJP1
v_gene: TRGV5
abundance: -
CDR3aa: CATWDKYTTGWFKIF
CDR3nt: TGTGCCACCTGGGACAAATATACCACTGGTTGGTTCAAGATATTT

j_gene: TRGJP
v_gene: TRGV4
abundance: medium-sized
CDR3aa: CATWDVKELGKKIKVF
CDR3nt: TGTGCCACCTGGGATGTAAAAGAGTTGGGCAAAAAAATCAAGGTATTT

j_gene: TRGJP
v_gene: TRGV4
abundance: -
CDR3aa: CATWDWELGKKIKVF
CDR3nt: TGTGCCACCTGGGATTGGGAGTTGGGCAAAAAAATCAAGGTATTT

j_gene: TRGJ1/TRGJ2
v_gene: TRGV5
abundance: -
CDR3aa: CATWDKNYKKLF
CDR3nt: TGTGCCACCTGGGACAAGAATTATAAGAAACTCTTT

j_gene: TRGJ1/TRGJ2
v_gene: TRGV5
abundance: few
CDR3aa: CATWDRAYKKLF
CDR3nt: TGTGCCACCTGGGACAGAGCCTATAAGAAACTCTTT

j_gene: TRGJP1
v_gene: TRGV8
abundance: large
CDR3aa: CATWDRTTGWFKIF
CDR3nt: TGTGCCACCTGGGATAGGACCACTGGTTGGTTCAAGATATTT

j_gene: TRGJP1
v_gene: TRGV8
abundance: large
CDR3aa: CATPYTTGWFKIF
CDR3nt: TGTGCCACCCCCTATACCACTGGTTGGTTCAAGATATTT

j_gene: TRGJ1/TRGJ2
v_gene: TRGV5
abundance: large
CDR3aa: CATWDRQKLF
CDR3nt: TGTGCCACCTGGGACAGGCAGAAACTCTTT

j_gene: TRGJP1
v_gene: TRGV4
abundance: large
CDR3aa: CATWDGPTGWFKIF
CDR3nt: TGTGCCACCTGGGATGGGCCCACTGGTTGGTTCAAGATATTT

j_gene: TRGJP1
v_gene: TRGV3
abundance: -
CDR3aa: CATWDKTGWFKIF
CDR3nt: TGTGCCACCTGGGACAAAACTGGTTGGTTCAAGATATTT

j_gene: TRGJP
v_gene: TRGV3
abundance: few
CDR3aa: CATWDRLQELGKKIKVF
CDR3nt: TGTGCCACCTGGGACAGGCTCCAAGAGTTGGGCAAAAAAATCAAGGTATTT

j_gene: TRGJP
v_gene: TRGV2
abundance: medium-sized
CDR3aa: CATWDGQQELGKKIKVF
CDR3nt: TGTGCCACCTGGGACGGTCAGCAAGAGTTGGGCAAAAAAATCAAGGTATTT

j_gene: TRGJ1/TRGJ2
v_gene: TRGV10
abundance: large
CDR3aa: CAAWDYSYYKKLF
CDR3nt: TGTGCTGCGTGGGATTATAGTTATTATAAGAAACTCTTT

j_gene: TRGJP1
v_gene: TRGV8
abundance: -
CDR3aa: CATWVWFKIF
CDR3nt: TGTGCCACCTGGGTTTGGTTCAAGATATTT

j_gene: TRGJ1/TRGJ2
v_gene: TRGV5
abundance: large
CDR3aa: CATWDRYYKKLF
CDR3nt: TGTGCCACCTGGGACAGGTATTATAAGAAACTCTTT

j_gene: TRGJ1/TRGJ2
v_gene: TRGV4
abundance: -
CDR3aa: CATWDGPYKKLF
CDR3nt: TGTGCCACCTGGGATGGGCCTTATAAGAAACTCTTT

j_gene: TRGJP1
v_gene: TRGV4
abundance: -
CDR3aa: CATWAYTTGWFKIF
CDR3nt: TGTGCCACCTGGGCCTATACCACTGGTTGGTTCAAGATATTT